One and the same sample provided the 8 T cell receptor beta chains below, sequenced in a study of CD8 T cells in ankylosing spondylitis. A single record per CDR3 protein comes from TCRdb applying MiXCR to the 5' RACE reads. The sample carries about 360,000 distinct CDR3 sequences, 20% to 25% recorded once. The sequencing input was blood, either unsorted or a sorted T cell fraction (not recorded which). The source is a male donor with ankylosing spondylitis or in good health (not recorded which).

This clonotype was seen a handful of times. V is TRBV5-5 and J is TRBJ2-7; D gene unclear. Trimming cost V 0 bases and J 3 bases, with 7 bases left between them. The germline V gene has CDR1 SGHKS and CDR2 YYEKEE (reference sequence). This CDR3 is built from 13 residues. The CDR3 DNA follows: TGTGCCAGCAGCTTGGTACCTAACTACGAGCAGTACTTC. This gives the protein CASSLVPNYEQYF.

This clonotype has a single count. The chain recombines TRBV12-3 or TRBV12-4 with TRBJ2-1; maybe TRBD2 (6 bases). The CDR3 runs 11 residues. The V and J ends lost 4 bases and 15 bases respectively, with 13 bases between them. The CDR3 protein is CASSSGLWGFF. The CDR3 DNA sequence: TGTGCCAGCAGTTCGGGACTTTGGGGGTTCTTC.

The rearrangement uses TRBV20-1 and TRBJ2-7; 10 nucleotides line up with TRBD1. With V trimmed by 5 bases and J by 5 bases, 6 bases remained unmatched. This CDR3 comprises 13 residues. Germline assignment: CDR1 DFQATT and CDR2 SNEGSKA (reference sequence). The CDR3 DNA reads TGCAGTGCTTGGGGACAGGGGTACGACGAGCAGTACTTC. The encoded protein is CSAWGQGYDEQYF.

This chain joins TRBV3-1 and TRBJ2-7; D is uncertain. V was clipped by 5 bases and J by 5 bases, with 13 bases between them. The CDR3 length is 13 residues. Germline V lookup: CDR1 LGHDT, CDR2 YNNKEL (reference sequence). The CDR3 coding sequence is TGTGCCAGCAGCGCCCGGTCGGCCCACGAGCAGTACTTC. Amino acid sequence: CASSARSAHEQYF.

This clonotype has a count of ten or more. The chain recombines TRBV7-6 with TRBJ1-1; D remains ambiguous. Germline values: CDR1 SGHVS, CDR2 FNYEAQ. The V end was cut by 1 base, the J end by 0 bases, with 6 bases between. The CDR3 runs to 14 residues. The CDR3 sequence: CASSLGTVNTEAFF. The CDR3 nucleotides are TGTGCCAGCAGCTTAGGGACGGTGAACACTGAAGCTTTCTTT. Using reference TRBV7-6 and TRBJ1-1 for the parts outside the CDR3, the full variable domain is GAGVSQSPRYKVTKRGQDVALRCDPISGHVSLYWYRQALGQGPEFLTYFNYEAQQDKSGLPNDRFSAERPEGSISTLTIQRTEQRDSAMYRCASSLGTVNTEAFFGQGTRLTVV.

The V and J genes are TRBV28 and TRBJ2-5; 12 positions agree with TRBD1. There are 15 residues in the CDR3. V was pared by 7 bases and J by 7 bases, with 10 bases of the junction left unmatched. The germline V gene encodes CDR1 MDHEN and CDR2 SYDVKM. The CDR3 DNA reads as TGTGCCAGCATCAATACGGGACAGGGGGCGGGGACCCAGTACTTC. Amino acid sequence: CASINTGQGAGTQYF.

The sample holds a few counts of this clonotype. This chain uses TRBV29-1 with TRBJ2-2; D tentatively fits TRBD1 or TRBD2 (7 bases each). V was cut by 0 bases and J by 0 bases, with 14 bases left in between. The length of the CDR3 is 17 residues. Germline V gene data show CDR1 as SQVTM and CDR2 as ANQGSEA. The CDR3 protein is CSVEDPRGRANTGELFF. In DNA, the CDR3 is TGCAGCGTTGAAGACCCCAGGGGGAGGGCGAACACCGGGGAGCTGTTTTTT.

The chain combines TRBV29-1 with TRBJ2-5, with 9 bases fitting TRBD1. Germline-derived CDR1 and CDR2 are SQVTM and ANQGSEA. The CDR3 sequence is 13 residues long. V gave up 6 bases and J gave up 4 bases; unmatched junction bases: 6. CDR3 nucleotides: TGCAGCGTATACAGGGGGCTCGGAGAGACCCAGTACTTC. Protein product: CSVYRGLGETQYF.